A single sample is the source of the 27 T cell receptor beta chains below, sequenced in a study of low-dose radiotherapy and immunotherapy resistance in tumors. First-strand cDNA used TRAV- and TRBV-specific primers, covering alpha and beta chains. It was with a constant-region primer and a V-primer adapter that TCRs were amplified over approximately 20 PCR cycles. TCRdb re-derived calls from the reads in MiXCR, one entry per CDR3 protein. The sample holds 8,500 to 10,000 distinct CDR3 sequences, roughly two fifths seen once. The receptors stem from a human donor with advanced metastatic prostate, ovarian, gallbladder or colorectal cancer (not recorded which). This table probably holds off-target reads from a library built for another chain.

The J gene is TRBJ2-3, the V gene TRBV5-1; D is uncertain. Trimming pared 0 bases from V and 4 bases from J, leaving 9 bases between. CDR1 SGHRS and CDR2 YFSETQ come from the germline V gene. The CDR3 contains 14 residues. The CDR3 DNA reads TGCGCCAGCAGCTTGGAACCGGGTCCAGATACGCAGTATTTT. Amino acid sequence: CASSLEPGPDTQYF.

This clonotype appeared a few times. CDR3 sequence: CASVAGGFYEQYF. The CDR3 region has the DNA TGTGCCAGCGTGGCAGGGGGATTCTACGAGCAGTACTTC. The chain couples TRBV28 to TRBJ2-7, with 7 bases fitting TRBD1. The V and J ends lost 8 bases and 3 bases, in that order; junction bases with no gene match: 7. The germline V gene has CDR1 MDHEN and CDR2 SYDVKM. This CDR3 has 13 amino acids.

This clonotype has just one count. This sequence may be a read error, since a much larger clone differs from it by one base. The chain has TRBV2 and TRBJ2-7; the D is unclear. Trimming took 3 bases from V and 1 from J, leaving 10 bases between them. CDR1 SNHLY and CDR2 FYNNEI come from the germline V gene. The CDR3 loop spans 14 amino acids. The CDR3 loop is CASSDGHRSYEQYF. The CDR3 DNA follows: TGTGCCAGCAGTGACGGGCACAGATCCTACGAGCAGTACTTC.

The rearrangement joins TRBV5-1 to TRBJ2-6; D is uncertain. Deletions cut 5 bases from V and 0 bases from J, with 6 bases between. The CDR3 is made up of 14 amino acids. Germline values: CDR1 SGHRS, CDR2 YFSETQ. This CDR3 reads CASRANSGANVLTF. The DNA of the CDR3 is TGCGCCAGCAGGGCGAACTCTGGGGCCAACGTCCTGACTTTC.

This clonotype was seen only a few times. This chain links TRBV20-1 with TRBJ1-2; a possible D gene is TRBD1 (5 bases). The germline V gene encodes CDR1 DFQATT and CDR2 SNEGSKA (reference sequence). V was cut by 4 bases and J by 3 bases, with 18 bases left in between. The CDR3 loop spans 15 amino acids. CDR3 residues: CSATGGRPADYGYTF. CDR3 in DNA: TGCAGTGCTACCGGGGGTAGGCCGGCGGACTATGGCTACACCTTC.

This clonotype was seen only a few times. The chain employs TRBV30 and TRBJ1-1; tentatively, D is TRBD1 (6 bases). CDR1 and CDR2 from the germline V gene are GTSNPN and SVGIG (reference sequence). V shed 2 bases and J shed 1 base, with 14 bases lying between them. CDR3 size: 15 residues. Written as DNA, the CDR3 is TGTGCCTGGAGTTCGTTCGGGGGCTCGAACACTGAAGCTTTCTTT. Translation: CAWSSFGGSNTEAFF.

The CDR3 DNA reads as TGCGCCAGCAGACAACGAACAACGAACACCGGGGAGCTGTTTTTT. Amino acids: CASRQRTTNTGELFF. V usage is TRBV4-1 and J usage is TRBJ2-2; no definite D call. Germline V lookup: CDR1 MGHRA, CDR2 YSYEKL. V was cut by 6 bases and J by 0 bases, with 11 bases left in between. The CDR3 length is 15 residues.

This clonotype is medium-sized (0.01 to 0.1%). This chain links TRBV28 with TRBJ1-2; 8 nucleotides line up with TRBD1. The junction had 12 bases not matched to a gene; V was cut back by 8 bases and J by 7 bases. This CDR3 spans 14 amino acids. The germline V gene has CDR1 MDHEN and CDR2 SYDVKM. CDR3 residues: CASEGTGGLGGYTF. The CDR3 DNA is TGTGCCAGCGAAGGGACAGGCGGTTTAGGTGGCTACACCTTC.

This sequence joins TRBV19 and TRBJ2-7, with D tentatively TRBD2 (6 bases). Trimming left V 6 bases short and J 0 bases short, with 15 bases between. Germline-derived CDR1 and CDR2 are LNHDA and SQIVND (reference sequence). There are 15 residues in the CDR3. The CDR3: CASSPAGGDSYEQYF. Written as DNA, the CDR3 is TGTGCCAGTAGCCCAGCGGGCGGGGACTCCTACGAGCAGTACTTC.

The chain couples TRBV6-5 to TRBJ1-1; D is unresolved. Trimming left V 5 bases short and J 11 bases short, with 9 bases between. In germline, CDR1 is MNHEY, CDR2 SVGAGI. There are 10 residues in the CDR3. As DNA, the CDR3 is TGTGCCAGCAGTCAAGGAAAGGCTTTCTTT. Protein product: CASSQGKAFF.

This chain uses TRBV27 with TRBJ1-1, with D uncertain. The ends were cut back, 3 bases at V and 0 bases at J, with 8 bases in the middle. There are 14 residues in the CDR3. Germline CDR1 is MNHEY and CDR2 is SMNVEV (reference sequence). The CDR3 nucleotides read TGTGCCAGCAGTTTTGGGCAGATGAACACTGAAGCTTTCTTT. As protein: CASSFGQMNTEAFF.

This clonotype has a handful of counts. CDR3 loop: CASRSSARRTGELFF. The CDR3 DNA reads TGTGCCAGCCGTAGCTCGGCGCGTCGGACCGGGGAGCTGTTTTTT. The chain is built from TRBV6-2 or TRBV6-3 and TRBJ2-2; D is undetermined. The CDR3 is made up of 15 amino acids. From germline, CDR1 is MNHEY and CDR2 SVGEGT. Trimming stripped 8 bases from V and 5 bases from J, with 18 bases between.

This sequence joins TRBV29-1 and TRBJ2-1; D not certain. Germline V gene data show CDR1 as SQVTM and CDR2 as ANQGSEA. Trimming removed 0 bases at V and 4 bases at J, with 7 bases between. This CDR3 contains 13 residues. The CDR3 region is CSVEDGTYNEQFF. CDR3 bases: TGCAGCGTTGAAGATGGTACTTACAATGAGCAGTTCTTC.

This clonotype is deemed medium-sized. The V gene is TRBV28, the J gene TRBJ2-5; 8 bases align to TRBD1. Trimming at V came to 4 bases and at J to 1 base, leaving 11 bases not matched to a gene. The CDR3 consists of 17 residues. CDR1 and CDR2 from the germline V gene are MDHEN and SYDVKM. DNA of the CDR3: TGTGCCAGCAGTTCGAGGCGACAGGGGCGATTCCAAGAGACCCAGTACTTC. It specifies CASSSRRQGRFQETQYF.

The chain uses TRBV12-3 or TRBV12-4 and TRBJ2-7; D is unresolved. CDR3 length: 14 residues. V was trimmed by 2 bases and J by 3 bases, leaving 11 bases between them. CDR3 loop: CASSLWLGSYEQYF. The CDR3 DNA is TGTGCCAGCAGTTTATGGCTGGGAAGCTACGAGCAGTACTTC.

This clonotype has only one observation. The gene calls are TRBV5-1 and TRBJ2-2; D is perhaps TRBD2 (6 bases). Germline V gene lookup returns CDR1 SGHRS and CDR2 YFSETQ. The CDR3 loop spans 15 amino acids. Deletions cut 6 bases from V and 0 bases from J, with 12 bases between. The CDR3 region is CASTEGPTNTGELFF. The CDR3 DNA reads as TGCGCCAGCACGGAGGGACCTACGAACACCGGGGAGCTGTTTTTT.

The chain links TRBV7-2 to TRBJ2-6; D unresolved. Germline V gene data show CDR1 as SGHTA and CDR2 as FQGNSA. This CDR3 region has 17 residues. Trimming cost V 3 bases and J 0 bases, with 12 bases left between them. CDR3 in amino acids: CASSFHSIFSGANVLTF. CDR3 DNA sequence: TGTGCCAGCAGCTTTCACTCAATCTTCTCTGGGGCCAACGTCCTGACTTTC. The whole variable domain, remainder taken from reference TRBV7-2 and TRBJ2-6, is GAGVSQSPSNKVTEKGKDVELRCDPISGHTALYWYRQSLGQGLEFLIYFQGNSAPDKSGLPSDRFSAERTGGSVSTLTIQRTQQEDSAVYLCASSFHSIFSGANVLTFGAGSRLTVL.

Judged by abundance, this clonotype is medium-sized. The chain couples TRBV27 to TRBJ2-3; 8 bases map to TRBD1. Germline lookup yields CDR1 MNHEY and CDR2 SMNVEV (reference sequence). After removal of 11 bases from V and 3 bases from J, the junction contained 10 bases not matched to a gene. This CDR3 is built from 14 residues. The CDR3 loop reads CAEQGQGETDTQYF. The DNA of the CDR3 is TGTGCCGAGCAAGGACAGGGTGAAACAGATACGCAGTATTTT.

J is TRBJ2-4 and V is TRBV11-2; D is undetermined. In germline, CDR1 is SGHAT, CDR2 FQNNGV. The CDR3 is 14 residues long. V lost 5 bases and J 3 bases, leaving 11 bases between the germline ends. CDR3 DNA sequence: TGTGCCAGCAGCCCCCGGAAGGGCAAAAACATTCAGTACTTC. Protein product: CASSPRKGKNIQYF.

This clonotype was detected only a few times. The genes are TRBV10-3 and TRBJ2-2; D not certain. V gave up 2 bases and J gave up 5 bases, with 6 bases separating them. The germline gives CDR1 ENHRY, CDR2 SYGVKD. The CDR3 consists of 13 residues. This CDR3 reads CAISEGLTGELFF. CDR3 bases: TGTGCCATCAGTGAGGGTTTAACCGGGGAGCTGTTTTTT.

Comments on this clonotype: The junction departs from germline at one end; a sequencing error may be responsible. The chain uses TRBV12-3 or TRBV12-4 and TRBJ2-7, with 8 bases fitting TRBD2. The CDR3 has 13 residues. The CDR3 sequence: CASATTNGAGGIF. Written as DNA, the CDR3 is TGTGCCAGCGCTACCACCAACGGGGCGGGGGGAATCTTC.

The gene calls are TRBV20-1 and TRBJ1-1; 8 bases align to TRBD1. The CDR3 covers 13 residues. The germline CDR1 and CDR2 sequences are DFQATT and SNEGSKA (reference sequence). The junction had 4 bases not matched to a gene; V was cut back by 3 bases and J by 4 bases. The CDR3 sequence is CSASETGATEAFF. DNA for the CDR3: TGCAGTGCTAGCGAGACAGGGGCCACTGAAGCTTTCTTT.

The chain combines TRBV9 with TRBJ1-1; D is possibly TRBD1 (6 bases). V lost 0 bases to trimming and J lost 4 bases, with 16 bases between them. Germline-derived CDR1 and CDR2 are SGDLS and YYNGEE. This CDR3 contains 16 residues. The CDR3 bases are TGTGCCAGCAGCGTAGAGGTGGGACATGGGAGCACTGAAGCTTTCTTT. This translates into CASSVEVGHGSTEAFF.

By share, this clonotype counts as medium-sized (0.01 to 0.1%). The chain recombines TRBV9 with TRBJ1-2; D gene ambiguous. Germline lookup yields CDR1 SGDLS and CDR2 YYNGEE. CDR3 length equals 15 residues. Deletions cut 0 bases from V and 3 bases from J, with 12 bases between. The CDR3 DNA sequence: TGTGCCAGCAGCGTAGATAGTTTGGCGGACTATGGCTACACCTTC. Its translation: CASSVDSLADYGYTF.

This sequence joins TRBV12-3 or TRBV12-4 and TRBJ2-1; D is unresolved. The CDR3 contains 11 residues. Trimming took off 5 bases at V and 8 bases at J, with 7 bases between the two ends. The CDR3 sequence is CASSTTDEQFF. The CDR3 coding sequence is TGTGCCAGCAGTACTACGGATGAGCAGTTCTTC.

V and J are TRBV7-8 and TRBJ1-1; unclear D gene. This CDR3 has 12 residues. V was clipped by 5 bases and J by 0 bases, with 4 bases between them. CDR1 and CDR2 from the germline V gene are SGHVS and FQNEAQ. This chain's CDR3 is CASSPMNTEAFF. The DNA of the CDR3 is TGTGCCAGCAGCCCTATGAACACTGAAGCTTTCTTT.

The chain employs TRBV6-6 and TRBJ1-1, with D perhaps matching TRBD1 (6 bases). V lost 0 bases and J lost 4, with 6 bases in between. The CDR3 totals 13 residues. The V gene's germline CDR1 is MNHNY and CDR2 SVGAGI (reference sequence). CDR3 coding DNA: TGTGCCAGCAGTTACTCAGGGGGCACTGAAGCTTTCTTT. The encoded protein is CASSYSGGTEAFF.